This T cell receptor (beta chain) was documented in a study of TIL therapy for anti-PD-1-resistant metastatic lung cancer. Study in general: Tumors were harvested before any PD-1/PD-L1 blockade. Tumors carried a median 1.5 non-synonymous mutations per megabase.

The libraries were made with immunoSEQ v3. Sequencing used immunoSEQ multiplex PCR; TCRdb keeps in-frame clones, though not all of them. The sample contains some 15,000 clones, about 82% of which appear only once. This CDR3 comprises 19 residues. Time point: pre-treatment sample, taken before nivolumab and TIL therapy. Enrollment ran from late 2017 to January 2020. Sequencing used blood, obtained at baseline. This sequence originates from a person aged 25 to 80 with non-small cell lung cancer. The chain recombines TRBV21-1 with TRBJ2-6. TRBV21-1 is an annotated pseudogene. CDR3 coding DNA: TGTGCCAGCAGCTTTCACCCCAAGGGGGGCTGCTCTGGGGCCAACGTCCTGACTTTC. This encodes CASSFHPKGGCSGANVLTF.